Listed below are T cell receptor beta chains from one sample, sequenced in a study of pediatric ulcerative colitis. The repertoire was sequenced with immunoSEQ multiplex PCR; TCRdb's copy has only in-frame clones and lacks some. Among some 40,000 clones, 60% to 75% were seen once, and the ten largest hold about 9.1%. Specimen: gut tissue. These receptors were collected from a boy aged 5-17 years with severe ulcerative colitis. The CDR3 runs from the conserved cysteine through the conserved F or W. D genes are given only for firm matches. Clone size is shown for a subset of rows, as once, few, many or a class of expanded clone.

NA,TRBV7-2,TRBJ2-7,TRBD1,CASSLRQGVSYEQYF,TGTGCCAGCAGCCTAAGACAGGGGGTTTCCTACGAGCAGTACTTC
NA,TRBV19,TRBJ1-3,NA,CASKGGSPGNTIYF,TGTGCCAGTAAGGGGGGCAGCCCTGGAAACACCATATATTTT
medium-sized,TRBV27,TRBJ1-6,NA,CASSLSQSLGSPLHF,TGTGCCAGCAGTTTATCGCAGAGCCTAGGATCACCCCTCCACTTT
NA,TRBV15,TRBJ1-1,TRBD1,CATSRQGLAEAFF,TGTGCCACCAGTAGACAGGGGCTGGCTGAAGCTTTCTTT
NA,TRBV18,TRBJ1-5,TRBD1,CASSPDRGQPQHF,TGTGCCAGCTCGCCGGACAGGGGTCAGCCCCAGCATTTT
NA,TRBV27,TRBJ1-5,NA,CASSFTGSNQPQHF,TGTGCCAGCAGTTTTACCGGCAGCAATCAGCCCCAGCATTTT
NA,TRBV13,TRBJ2-7,TRBD2,CASSFGLVLDEQYF,TGTGCCAGCAGCTTCGGACTAGTGCTCGACGAGCAGTACTTC
NA,TRBV27,TRBJ2-1,NA,CASSFSVGGPPGGEQFF,TGTGCCAGCAGTTTTTCCGTGGGGGGGCCCCCAGGTGGTGAGCAGTTCTTC
NA,TRBV2,TRBJ2-7,NA,CATKAGMSSYEQYF,TGTGCCACGAAGGCTGGAATGAGCTCCTACGAGCAGTACTTC
NA,TRBV30,TRBJ1-1,NA,CAWSVLAGAEAFF,TGTGCCTGGAGTGTACTGGCCGGCGCTGAAGCTTTCTTT
NA,TRBV12-5,TRBJ2-1,TRBD1,CASGFPTGDEQFF,TGTGCTAGTGGTTTTCCGACAGGGGACGAGCAGTTCTTC
NA,TRBV5-8,TRBJ2-1,NA,CASSFGGVSYNEQFF,TGTGCCAGCAGCTTTGGCGGGGTCTCCTACAATGAGCAGTTCTTC
NA,TRBV6-1,TRBJ1-1,NA,CASSSGRMNTEAFF,TGTGCCAGCAGTTCAGGACGGATGAACACTGAAGCTTTCTTT
NA,TRBV28,TRBJ2-7,TRBD1,CASSRTGPSYEQYF,TGTGCCAGCAGTCGGACAGGGCCCTCCTACGAGCAGTACTTC
once,TRBV7-9,TRBJ2-2,NA,CATAGELFF,TGTGCCACAGCAGGGGAGCTGTTTTTT
NA,TRBV11-2,TRBJ1-4,TRBD1,CASSLADRGNEKLFF,TGTGCCAGCAGCTTAGCGGACAGGGGTAATGAAAAACTGTTTTTT
few,TRBV6-6,TRBJ1-4,NA,CASRASEKLFF,TGTGCCAGCAGGGCGTCTGAAAAACTGTTTTTT
NA,TRBV29-1,TRBJ1-5,NA,CSVVEQPNQPQHF,TGCAGCGTTGTTGAGCAGCCCAATCAGCCCCAGCATTTT
NA,TRBV7-6,TRBJ2-5,NA,CASSRNPGLETQYF,TGTGCCAGCAGCCGAAACCCAGGGTTAGAGACCCAGTACTTC
few,TRBV5-1,TRBJ2-5,TRBD2,CASSPGLAGGLWETQYF,TGCGCCAGCAGCCCCGGACTAGCGGGGGGTCTATGGGAGACCCAGTACTTC
NA,TRBV2,TRBJ2-7,TRBD1,CASLRGTGFYEQYF,TGTGCCAGCCTAAGAGGGACAGGGTTCTACGAGCAGTACTTC
NA,TRBV9,TRBJ2-1,NA,CASSVAGWGAGSYNEQFF,TGTGCCAGCAGCGTGGCTGGGTGGGGGGCCGGCTCCTACAATGAGCAGTTCTTC
NA,TRBV19,TRBJ2-7,TRBD1,CASAEGTGYEQYF,TGTGCCAGTGCTGAGGGGACAGGCTACGAGCAGTACTTC
NA,TRBV18,TRBJ1-5,TRBD1,CASSPGGFQPQHF,TGTGCCAGCTCTCCAGGGGGTTTTCAGCCCCAGCATTTT
few,TRBV6-1,TRBJ1-3,NA,CASSEQDFSGNTIYF,TGTGCCAGCAGTGAACAGGACTTCTCTGGAAACACCATATATTTT
NA,TRBV10-2,TRBJ2-3,TRBD2,CASSETTSGGSRDTQYF,TGCGCCAGCAGTGAGACGACTAGCGGGGGTTCTAGGGATACGCAGTATTTT
NA,TRBV5-4,TRBJ1-1,NA,CASSLPPGEGTEAFF,TGTGCCAGCAGCTTGCCTCCAGGGGAGGGCACTGAAGCTTTCTTT
NA,TRBV29-1,TRBJ2-2,TRBD1,CSAGQGDTGELFF,TGCAGCGCCGGACAGGGGGATACCGGGGAGCTGTTTTTT
NA,TRBV29-1,TRBJ1-2,TRBD1,CSVDAPAGGALNGYTF,TGCAGCGTCGATGCCCCAGCAGGGGGCGCCTTAAATGGCTACACCTTC
NA,TRBV5-1,TRBJ2-1,NA,CASSSSLQGGTNEQFF,TGCGCCAGCAGCTCCTCCTTGCAGGGGGGGACTAATGAGCAGTTCTTC
NA,TRBV5-6,TRBJ2-5,NA,CASSLGGSQETQYF,TGTGCCAGCAGCTTGGGGGGGTCCCAAGAGACCCAGTACTTC
NA,TRBV27,TRBJ2-2,TRBD1,CASNSDRLGELFF,TGTGCCAGCAATTCGGACAGGCTCGGGGAGCTGTTTTTT
NA,TRBV5-1,TRBJ2-4,TRBD2,CASSLFGTSGVEKNIQYF,TGCGCCAGCAGCTTATTCGGGACTAGTGGGGTAGAGAAAAACATTCAGTACTTC
NA,TRBV5-1,TRBJ1-3,NA,CASSMASTSGNTIYF,TGCGCCAGCAGTATGGCCTCAACCTCTGGAAACACCATATATTTT
few,TRBV29-1,TRBJ2-3,NA,CSVEDREVTSTDTQYF,TGCAGCGTTGAAGATCGAGAAGTCACTAGCACAGATACGCAGTATTTT
NA,TRBV29-1,TRBJ2-5,TRBD1,CSVEARTQGAYQETQYF,TGCAGCGTTGAGGCCCGGACTCAGGGGGCATATCAGGAGACCCAGTACTTC
few,TRBV7-2,TRBJ2-2,NA,CASSPDMSGVLFF,TGTGCCAGCAGCCCCGACATGTCGGGAGTGCTGTTTTTT
NA,TRBV5-1,TRBJ2-5,TRBD2,CASSWASGGAGETQYF,TGCGCCAGCAGCTGGGCTAGCGGGGGGGCCGGGGAGACCCAGTACTTC
NA,TRBV2,TRBJ2-4,NA,CASGKGIGAKNIQYF,TGTGCCAGCGGCAAGGGGATAGGCGCCAAAAACATTCAGTACTTC
NA,TRBV2,TRBJ2-1,TRBD2,CASSVPGGSYNEQFF,TGTGCCAGCAGTGTTCCGGGGGGTTCCTACAATGAGCAGTTCTTC
few,TRBV30,TRBJ2-7,NA,CAWSAGQTLLGEQYF,TGTGCCTGGAGTGCAGGGCAGACCCTTCTGGGGGAGCAGTACTTC
once,TRBV4-2,TRBJ1-4,NA,CASSQDGGGEKLFF,TGTGCCAGCAGCCAAGACGGCGGGGGTGAAAAACTGTTTTTT
few,TRBV6-1,TRBJ1-1,TRBD1,CASSVRQGAMNTEAFF,TGTGCCAGCAGTGTTAGACAGGGGGCTATGAACACTGAAGCTTTCTTT
NA,TRBV6-4,TRBJ2-3,NA,CASTSSTDTQYF,TGTGCCAGCACCTCGTCCACAGATACGCAGTATTTT
NA,TRBV10-2,TRBJ2-5,NA,CASRKTGRAETQYF,TGCGCCAGCAGAAAGACAGGGAGGGCAGAGACCCAGTACTTC
NA,TRBV5-1,TRBJ2-2,NA,CASSDGSGAGELFF,TGCGCCAGCAGCGACGGTTCGGGGGCCGGGGAGCTGTTTTTT
NA,TRBV6-5,TRBJ1-1,NA,CASSYSGGRMNTEAFF,TGTGCCAGCAGTTATAGCGGGGGGCGCATGAACACTGAAGCTTTCTTT
once,TRBV5-1,TRBJ2-1,NA,CASSFFVGASVSYNEQFF,TGCGCCAGCAGCTTCTTTGTGGGGGCCAGCGTCTCCTACAATGAGCAGTTCTTC
NA,TRBV7-3,TRBJ2-7,TRBD2,CASSLVAGGSEQYF,TGTGCCAGCAGCTTAGTAGCGGGGGGTTCCGAGCAGTACTTC
NA,TRBV5-1,TRBJ1-2,NA,CASSPTLEDYGYTF,TGCGCCAGCAGCCCCACGTTGGAGGACTATGGCTACACCTTC
NA,TRBV6-5,TRBJ2-2,NA,CASRLGGFNTGELFF,TGTGCCAGCAGACTGGGGGGCTTTAACACCGGGGAGCTGTTTTTT
NA,TRBV5-4,TRBJ1-1,NA,CASSTGQSNTEAFF,TGTGCCAGCAGCACCGGACAGTCGAACACTGAAGCTTTCTTT
NA,TRBV7-8,TRBJ2-1,NA,CASTWGNEQFF,TGTGCCAGCACATGGGGCAATGAGCAGTTCTTC